Below are 22 T cell receptor beta chains sequenced from a single sample in a study of vaccination and CD4 T cells after COVID-19. No antigen has been assigned to these receptors. At the Johns Hopkins FTIC core, DNA taken from cultured CD4+ T cells was sequenced by way of the Oncomine TCR Beta short-read assay. A single record per CDR3 protein comes from TCRdb applying MiXCR to the PCR reads. The sample includes fewer than 9,000 distinct CDR3 sequences, around 72% seen only once; the top ten take around 30%. As to treatment: approximately nine-day PBMC culture with coronavirus spike peptide pools or control peptides (ViraFEST assay). Sequencing was performed on CD4+ T cells from blood, cultured in vitro. All receptors come from a human donor who had recovered from COVID-19.

The chain employs TRBV12-3 or TRBV12-4 and TRBJ2-7; TRBD2 might be the D (6 bases). Trimming cost V 7 bases and J 3 bases, with 10 bases left between them. The CDR3 runs 12 residues. The CDR3 protein is CASKGLNYEQYF. CDR3 bases: TGTGCCAGCAAGGGACTGAACTACGAGCAGTACTTC.

The chain has TRBV5-1 and TRBJ1-2, with 8 bases that match TRBD1. V was clipped by 4 bases and J by 0 bases; unmatched bases: 5. CDR3 length: 15 residues. The germline V gene has CDR1 SGHRS and CDR2 YFSETQ. The CDR3 sequence is CASSPGTGANYGYTF. Written as DNA, the CDR3 is TGCGCCAGCAGCCCCGGGACAGGAGCTAACTATGGCTACACCTTC.

J is TRBJ1-2 and V is TRBV11-2; D remains ambiguous. Germline V lookup: CDR1 SGHAT, CDR2 FQNNGV. Trimming took 1 base from V and 0 from J, leaving 12 bases between them. The CDR3 totals 16 residues. In DNA form, the CDR3 reads TGTGCCAGCAGCTTAGTGGGGTTAGGTACTAACTATGGCTACACCTTC. Its translation: CASSLVGLGTNYGYTF. The complete variable domain, with remaining parts taken from reference TRBV11-2 and TRBJ1-2, reads EAGVAQSPRYKIIEKRQSVAFWCNPISGHATLYWYQQILGQGPKLLIQFQNNGVVDDSQLPKDRFSAERLKGVDSTLKIQPAKLEDSAVYLCASSLVGLGTNYGYTFGSGTRLTVV.

This chain links TRBV11-3 with TRBJ1-1; 8 positions agree with TRBD1. The V segment lost 4 bases and the J segment 1 base; nucleotides outside the gene matches: 17. The CDR3 is made up of 19 amino acids. Germline V CDR1 and CDR2: SGHNT, YENEEA. CDR3 sequence: CASSWTPAWTGKKNTEAFF. The CDR3 region has the DNA TGTGCCAGCAGCTGGACCCCGGCCTGGACAGGGAAGAAGAACACTGAAGCTTTCTTT.

V usage is TRBV28 and J usage is TRBJ2-7; 11 positions agree with TRBD2. The CDR3 loop spans 17 amino acids. Germline V gene data show CDR1 as MDHEN and CDR2 as SYDVKM. The V gene end was trimmed by 5 bases and the J gene end by 3 bases; junction bases not matched to a gene: 12. The CDR3 DNA follows: TGTGCCAGCAGTGGACTAGCGGGTGGGCTAGGCGACTACGAGCAGTACTTC. Its translation is CASSGLAGGLGDYEQYF.

The DNA of the CDR3 is TGTGCCAGCAGCTTGGGACTAGCGGGAGGGTACCATGAGCAGTTCTTC. This translates into CASSLGLAGGYHEQFF. The rearrangement joins TRBV7-3 to TRBJ2-1; 16 nucleotides match TRBD2. The CDR3 runs 16 residues. With 3 bases clipped from V and 8 bases from J, the junction kept 4 bases outside the gene matches. The germline V gene encodes CDR1 SGHTA and CDR2 FQGTGA.

With regard to this clonotype: One end of the junction varies from germline; a read error may be responsible. The rearrangement uses TRBV7-8 and TRBJ1-1; perhaps TRBD1 as D (6 bases). Germline V gene data show CDR1 as SGHVS and CDR2 as FQNEAQ. The CDR3 runs 15 residues. CDR3 loop: CASSLDPGGAYEAFF. The CDR3 region has the DNA TGTGCCAGCAGTTTAGATCCGGGGGGCGCATATGAAGCTTTCTTT.

The rearrangement joins TRBV20-1 to TRBJ1-2; D may be TRBD1 (5 bases). The CDR3 extends over 19 amino acids. Germline V gene lookup returns CDR1 DFQATT and CDR2 SNEGSKA (reference sequence). V lost 0 bases and J 1 base, leaving 24 bases between the germline ends. This chain's CDR3 is CSARERVSRGRPYNYGYTF. For the CDR3, the DNA is TGCAGTGCTAGAGAGAGGGTGTCGAGGGGCCGACCTTATAACTATGGCTACACCTTC.

V and J are TRBV30 and TRBJ2-5, with 11 bases identical to TRBD2. CDR3 length: 13 residues. CDR1 and CDR2 (germline): GTSNPN, SVGIG (reference sequence). V lost 3 bases, J lost 7 bases, and 4 bases stayed unmatched. The chain's CDR3 is CAWRVAGGWTQYF. CDR3 nucleotides: TGTGCCTGGAGGGTAGCGGGGGGGTGGACCCAGTACTTC.

V gene TRBV27 combines with J gene TRBJ1-3; 9 bases fit TRBD1. The CDR3 consists of 16 residues. V lost 5 bases to trimming and J lost 2 bases; unmatched junction nucleotides: 7. Germline loops: CDR1 MNHEY, CDR2 SMNVEV (reference sequence). In nucleotides, the CDR3 is TGTGCCAGCAGTCCGACAGGGGGAAGGCCTGGAAACACCATATATTTT. Amino acid sequence: CASSPTGGRPGNTIYF.

The chain combines TRBV11-3 with TRBJ1-6; TRBD1 might be the D (5 bases). With 2 bases removed from V and 11 bases from J, the gap between germline ends came to 16 bases. Germline assignment: CDR1 SGHNT and CDR2 YENEEA. The CDR3 has 15 amino acids. Here the CDR3 reads CASSLLGTQGAPLHF. The CDR3 nucleotides are TGTGCCAGCAGCTTACTCGGGACCCAAGGGGCACCCCTCCACTTT.

The rearrangement links TRBV27 to TRBJ1-5; 9 bases match TRBD1. Germline V gene sequence: CDR1 MNHEY, CDR2 SMNVEV (reference sequence). The CDR3 has 16 amino acids. V shed 6 bases and J 6 bases; nucleotides not matched to a gene: 12. CDR3 residues: CASSPSPDRGVQPQHF. The CDR3 DNA follows: TGTGCCAGCAGCCCCTCCCCGGACAGGGGAGTTCAGCCCCAGCATTTT.

J is TRBJ1-5 and V is TRBV6-1; no reliable D call. The CDR3 extends over 14 amino acids. V was shortened by 3 bases and J by 12 bases, with 18 bases between the two germline ends. The germline V gene encodes CDR1 MNHNS and CDR2 SASEGT. CDR3 nucleotides: TGTGCCAGCAGTGATCCCCTTAAATTCCGGGACCAGCATTTT. Translated: CASSDPLKFRDQHF.

The rearrangement joins TRBV20-1 to TRBJ1-2, with TRBD1 matching over 10 bases. The ends lost 1 base at V and 3 bases at J; junction bases unmatched: 2. The CDR3 runs 14 residues. Germline V gene lookup returns CDR1 DFQATT and CDR2 SNEGSKA (reference sequence). The CDR3: CSARATGGHYGYTF. The DNA for the CDR3 is TGCAGTGCTAGAGCGACAGGGGGCCACTATGGCTACACCTTC.

V usage is TRBV2 and J usage is TRBJ2-7, with TRBD2 matching 12 bases. The germline gives CDR1 SNHLY, CDR2 FYNNEI. The CDR3 consists of 14 residues. Trimming cost V 7 bases and J 2 bases; bases outside gene matches: 3. The CDR3 here is CASTRLAGAYEQYF. Here the CDR3 DNA reads TGTGCCAGCACCAGACTAGCGGGAGCCTACGAGCAGTACTTC. Drawing the rest from reference TRBV2 and TRBJ2-7, the complete variable domain is EPEVTQTPSHQVTQMGQEVILRCVPISNHLYFYWYRQILGQKVEFLVSFYNNEISEKSEIFDDQFSVERPDGSNFTLKIRSTKLEDSAMYFCASTRLAGAYEQYFGPGTRLTVT.

This chain links TRBV12-3 or TRBV12-4 with TRBJ2-5; no clear D. Deletions cut 1 base from V and 5 bases from J, with 8 bases between. The CDR3 is 13 amino acids. CDR3 sequence: CASSLGRRETQYF. CDR3 coding DNA: TGTGCCAGCAGTTTAGGGCGACGGGAGACCCAGTACTTC.

This chain joins TRBV10-1 and TRBJ1-1; D remains ambiguous. From germline, CDR1 is WNHNN and CDR2 SYGVQD (reference sequence). This CDR3 has 13 amino acids. Trimming stripped 5 bases from V and 1 base from J, with 8 bases between. The CDR3 region has the DNA TGCGCCAGCAGTAAAGACGGGAACACTGAAGCTTTCTTT. This translates into CASSKDGNTEAFF.

This chain links TRBV20-1 with TRBJ1-6, with 7 positions matching TRBD1. Unmatched junction bases numbered 10, after V lost 4 bases and J lost 7 bases. Per germline, CDR1 DFQATT and CDR2 SNEGSKA (reference sequence). This CDR3 contains 15 residues. CDR3 sequence reads: CSATPEDRRNSPLHF. CDR3 in DNA: TGCAGTGCTACCCCAGAGGACAGGCGGAATTCACCCCTCCACTTT.

This chain uses TRBV2 with TRBJ2-1; possible D gene TRBD1, 6 bases. V lost 1 base and J 3 bases, leaving 10 bases between the germline ends. This CDR3 is 15 amino acids long. Germline CDR1 and CDR2: SNHLY and FYNNEI. DNA of the CDR3: TGTGCCAGCAGTGAAGAGAGGGGGAGCTACAATGAGCAGTTCTTC. Translated, it gives CASSEERGSYNEQFF.

The genes are TRBV5-4 and TRBJ2-5; perhaps TRBD1 as D (5 bases). From germline, CDR1 is SGHNT and CDR2 YYREEE (reference sequence). This CDR3 comprises 15 residues. Trimming removed 3 bases from V and 5 bases from J, with 17 bases in between. The CDR3 DNA reads TGTGCCAGCAGCTCGAATACAGGTTCTCGGGAGACCCAGTACTTC. This encodes CASSSNTGSRETQYF.

J is TRBJ1-2 and V is TRBV11-2, with TRBD1 matching 7 bases. There are 15 residues in the CDR3. V shed 0 bases, J shed 1 base, and the junction held 2 bases outside the gene matches. CDR1 is SGHAT and CDR2 is FQNNGV in the germline V gene. CDR3 nucleotides: TGTGCCAGCAGCTTAGAAGGGGGCAGTAACTATGGCTACACCTTC. Amino acids: CASSLEGGSNYGYTF.

The chain recombines TRBV27 with TRBJ1-3; D ambiguous. The V end was cut by 4 bases, the J end by 4 bases, with 8 bases between. This CDR3 has 13 amino acids. Germline loops: CDR1 MNHEY, CDR2 SMNVEV (reference sequence). This CDR3 reads CASSSTNGNTIYF. For the CDR3, the DNA is TGTGCCAGCAGTTCGACGAACGGAAACACCATATATTTT.